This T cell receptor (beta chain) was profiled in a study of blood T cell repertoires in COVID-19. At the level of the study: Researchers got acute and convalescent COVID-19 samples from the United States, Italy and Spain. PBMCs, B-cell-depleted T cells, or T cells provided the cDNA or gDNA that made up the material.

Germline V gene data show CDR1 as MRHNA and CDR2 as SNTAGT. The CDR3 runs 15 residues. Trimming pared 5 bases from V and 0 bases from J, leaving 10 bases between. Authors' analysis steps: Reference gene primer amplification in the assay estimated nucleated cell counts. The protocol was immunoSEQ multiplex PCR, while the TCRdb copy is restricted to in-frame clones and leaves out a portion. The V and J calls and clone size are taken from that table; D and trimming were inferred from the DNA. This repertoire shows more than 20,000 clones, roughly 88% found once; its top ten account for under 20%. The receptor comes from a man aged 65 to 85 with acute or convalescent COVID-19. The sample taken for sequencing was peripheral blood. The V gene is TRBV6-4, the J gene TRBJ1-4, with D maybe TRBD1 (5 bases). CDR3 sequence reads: CASSRTYATNEKLFF. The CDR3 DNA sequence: TGTGCCAGCAGTCGGACATATGCAACTAATGAAAAACTGTTTTTT.